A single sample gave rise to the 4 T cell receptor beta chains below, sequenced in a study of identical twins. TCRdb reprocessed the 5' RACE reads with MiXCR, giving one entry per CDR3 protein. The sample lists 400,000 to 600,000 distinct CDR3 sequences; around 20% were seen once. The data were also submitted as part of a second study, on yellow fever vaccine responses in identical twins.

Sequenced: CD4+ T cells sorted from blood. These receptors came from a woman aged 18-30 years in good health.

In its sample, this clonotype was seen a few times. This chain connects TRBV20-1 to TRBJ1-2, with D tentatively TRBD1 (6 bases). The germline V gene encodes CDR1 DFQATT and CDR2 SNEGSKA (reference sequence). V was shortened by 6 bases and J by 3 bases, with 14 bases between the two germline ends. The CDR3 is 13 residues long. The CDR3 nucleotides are TGCAGTGCAGGAGGGGGTGCGCACTATGGCTACACCTTC. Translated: CSAGGGAHYGYTF.

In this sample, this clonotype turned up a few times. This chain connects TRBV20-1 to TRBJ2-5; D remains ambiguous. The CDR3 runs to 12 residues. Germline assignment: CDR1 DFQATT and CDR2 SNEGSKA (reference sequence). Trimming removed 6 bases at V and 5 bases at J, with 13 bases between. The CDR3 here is CSARSGGETQYF. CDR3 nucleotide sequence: TGCAGTGCCCGGTCGGGCGGCGAGACCCAGTACTTC.

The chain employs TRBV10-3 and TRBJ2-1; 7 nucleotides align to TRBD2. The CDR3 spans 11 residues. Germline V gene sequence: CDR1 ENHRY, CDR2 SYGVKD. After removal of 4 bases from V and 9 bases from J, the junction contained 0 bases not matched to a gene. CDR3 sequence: CAISVAGEQFF. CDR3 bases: TGTGCCATCAGTGTAGCGGGTGAGCAGTTCTTC.

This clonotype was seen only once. CDR3 residues: CASSLWGGTQYF. The CDR3 bases are TGTGCCAGCAGTTTATGGGGGGGGACCCAGTACTTC. The V call is TRBV28, the J call TRBJ2-5; D perhaps matches TRBD2 (6 bases). Trimming shortened V by 0 bases and J by 7 bases, and 6 bases separated the two germline ends. The CDR3 totals 12 residues. CDR1 is MDHEN, CDR2 SYDVKM, per germline.